These T cell receptor beta chains were read from a single sample in a study of shared clonotypes between healthy human individuals. Generated by immunoSEQ multiplex PCR, the TCRdb table keeps only in-frame clones and is missing some. In the table there are some 2,100,000 clones, about 92% of which are singletons. The sequenced material came from naive CD8+ T cells from PBMCs. The receptors here all came from a man aged 18 to 29 in good health. Some clones in this sample may be carry-over from other donors' samples. Each CDR3 is given with its conserved first and last residue. A D gene is named only where the DNA matches it firmly. Only some rows state a clone size, as once, few, many or a class for expanded clones.

TRBV7-6	once	NA	TRBJ1-5	CASSSGGWDNQPQHF	TGTGCCAGCAGCTCCGGAGGGTGGGATAATCAGCCCCAGCATTTT
TRBV28	NA	NA	TRBJ2-2	CASSYQRTGELFF	TGTGCCAGTAGTTACCAGCGGACCGGGGAGCTGTTTTTT
TRBV10-1	NA	TRBD1	TRBJ2-7	CASSDRTGTDEQYF	TGCGCCAGCAGTGACCGGACAGGGACCGACGAGCAGTACTTC
TRBV5-6	NA	NA	TRBJ1-2	CASSLERLGYGYTF	TGTGCCAGCAGCTTGGAGCGACTTGGCTATGGCTACACCTTC
TRBV5-4	NA	TRBD1	TRBJ1-1	CASRTGQGGSEAFF	TGTGCCAGCAGAACGGGACAGGGGGGTTCTGAAGCTTTCTTT
TRBV7-9	few	NA	TRBJ1-4	CASSPGLGEKLFF	TGTGCCAGCAGTCCAGGGTTAGGGGAAAAACTGTTTTTT
TRBV28	NA	NA	TRBJ1-3	CASSFYVPDSGNTIYF	TGTGCCAGCAGTTTTTATGTACCTGACTCTGGAAACACCATATATTTT
TRBV11-2	NA	TRBD2	TRBJ2-7	CASSSLAGPYEQYF	TGTGCCAGCAGCTCCTTAGCGGGACCCTACGAGCAGTACTTC
TRBV11-2	few	TRBD1	TRBJ1-1	CASSLYGRDRGFEAFF	TGTGCCAGCAGCTTATACGGTCGGGACAGGGGCTTTGAAGCTTTCTTT
TRBV28	NA	NA	TRBJ2-7	CASSTSDTPQYF	TGTGCCAGCAGTACATCGGACACCCCGCAGTACTTC
TRBV19	once	TRBD1	TRBJ2-4	CASSSGQGVDIQYF	TGTGCCAGTAGCTCGGGACAGGGGGTGGACATTCAGTACTTC
TRBV7-9	NA	NA	TRBJ1-4	CASSFYESRGNEKLFF	TGTGCCAGCAGCTTTTATGAGTCAAGGGGTAATGAAAAACTGTTTTTT
TRBV28	NA	TRBD2	TRBJ2-7	CASSPGTSGLYEQYF	TGTGCCAGCAGTCCGGGGACTAGCGGACTTTACGAGCAGTACTTC
TRBV19	few	NA	TRBJ1-5	CASSIKEGTVNQPQHF	TGTGCCAGTAGTATCAAGGAAGGGACTGTCAATCAGCCCCAGCATTTT
TRBV7-9	NA	NA	TRBJ2-1	CASSWEQGLEQFF	TGTGCCAGCAGCTGGGAACAGGGTCTTGAGCAGTTCTTC
TRBV9	NA	TRBD1	TRBJ2-2	CASSTWDRPTGELFF	TGTGCCAGCAGCACTTGGGACAGGCCCACCGGGGAGCTGTTTTTT
TRBV2	NA	TRBD2	TRBJ2-1	CASVVGLAVNNEQFF	TGTGCCAGCGTCGTAGGACTAGCGGTTAACAATGAGCAGTTCTTC
TRBV27	NA	NA	TRBJ1-1	CASSFPPGLLANTEAFF	TGTGCCAGCAGTTTTCCCCCGGGTCTTTTAGCGAACACTGAAGCTTTCTTT
TRBV18	NA	NA	TRBJ2-7	CASSPPLHGNSRYEQYF	TGTGCCAGCTCACCTCCGTTGCACGGGAACAGCCGCTACGAGCAGTACTTC
TRBV15	NA	TRBD2	TRBJ2-1	CATSTRLAGVYEQFF	TGTGCCACCAGCACTCGACTAGCGGGAGTATATGAGCAGTTCTTC
TRBV19	NA	NA	TRBJ2-7	CASSPRTDYEQYF	TGTGCCAGTAGTCCCCGGACAGACTACGAGCAGTACTTC
TRBV7-9	few	NA	TRBJ1-4	CASSHVAGLTNEKLFF	TGTGCCAGCAGCCACGTCGCGGGCCTTACTAATGAAAAACTGTTTTTT
TRBV15	few	NA	TRBJ1-1	CATSPTTTVNTEAFF	TGTGCCACCAGCCCTACGACGACGGTGAACACTGAAGCTTTCTTT
TRBV2	NA	TRBD1	TRBJ2-7	CASSEDRGSYEQYF	TGTGCCAGCAGTGAAGACAGGGGCTCCTACGAGCAGTACTTC
TRBV11-2	once	NA	TRBJ2-7	CASSLERQEF	TGTGCCAGCAGCTTAGAAAGACAGGAATTC
TRBV7-6	NA	TRBD1	TRBJ1-2	CASSPSTGWGYGYTF	TGTGCCAGCAGCCCGTCGACAGGGTGGGGCTATGGCTACACCTTC
TRBV10-3	NA	NA	TRBJ2-3	CAIGGQDDTQYF	TGTGCCATCGGTGGGCAAGACGATACGCAGTATTTT
TRBV2	NA	NA	TRBJ2-5	CASGPGTTQETQYF	TGTGCCAGCGGACCCGGGACCACTCAGGAGACCCAGTACTTC
TRBV5-6	NA	NA	TRBJ2-7	CASSLDWRGTPHEQYF	TGTGCCAGCAGCCTGGATTGGCGGGGAACCCCCCACGAGCAGTACTTC
TRBV7-9	NA	NA	TRBJ2-2	CASSPGPLTGELFF	TGTGCCAGCAGCCCTGGGCCGCTCACCGGGGAGCTGTTTTTT
TRBV7-9	NA	NA	TRBJ2-1	CASSYGTSLYNEQFF	TGTGCCAGCAGCTACGGGACTTCTCTCTACAATGAGCAGTTCTTC
TRBV27	NA	NA	TRBJ1-2	CASSSSQILPRLYGYTF	TGTGCCAGCAGTTCGAGTCAGATCCTCCCTCGACTCTATGGCTACACCTTC
TRBV27	NA	TRBD2	TRBJ2-3	CASSPRLAGGGDTQYF	TGTGCCAGCAGTCCGAGACTAGCGGGAGGCGGGGATACGCAGTATTTT
TRBV27	NA	TRBD2	TRBJ2-1	CASSFGLGGRNEQFF	TGTGCCAGCAGTTTCGGCCTGGGCGGGAGAAATGAGCAGTTCTTC
TRBV27	NA	NA	TRBJ2-7	CASSLFSTWLNYEQYF	TGTGCCAGCAGTTTATTCAGCACTTGGCTTAACTACGAGCAGTACTTC
TRBV7-8	NA	NA	TRBJ1-4	CASSPLGSTTNEKLFF	TGTGCCAGCAGCCCGTTGGGTTCCACAACTAATGAAAAACTGTTTTTT
TRBV7-9	NA	NA	TRBJ2-6	CASSPVGGGLGANVLTF	TGTGCCAGCAGCCCCGTCGGGGGCGGCCTCGGGGCCAACGTCCTGACTTTC
TRBV4-3	NA	TRBD2	TRBJ2-7	CASSATFIRYTSGTSYEQYF	TGCGCCAGCAGCGCTACATTTATCAGGTATACTAGCGGGACGTCCTACGAGCAGTACTTC
TRBV14	NA	NA	TRBJ2-7	CASSQVMEGITYEQYF	TGTGCCAGCAGCCAAGTTATGGAAGGGATAACCTACGAGCAGTACTTC
TRBV7-9	NA	NA	TRBJ1-1	CASSQMAGESTEAFF	TGTGCCAGCAGCCAAATGGCAGGGGAGAGCACTGAAGCTTTCTTT
TRBV11-2	NA	NA	TRBJ2-1	CASRSRDNEQFF	TGTGCCAGTAGGTCTAGAGACAATGAGCAGTTCTTC